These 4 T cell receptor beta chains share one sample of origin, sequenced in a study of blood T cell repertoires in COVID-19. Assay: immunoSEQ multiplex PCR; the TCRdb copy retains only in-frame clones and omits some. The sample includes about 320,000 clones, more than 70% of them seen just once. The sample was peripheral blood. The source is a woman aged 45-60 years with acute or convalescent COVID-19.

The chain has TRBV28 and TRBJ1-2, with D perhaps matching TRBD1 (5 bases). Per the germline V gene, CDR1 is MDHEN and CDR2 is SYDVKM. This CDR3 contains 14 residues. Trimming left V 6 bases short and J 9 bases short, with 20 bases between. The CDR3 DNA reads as TGTGCCAGCAGCCAAAGACAGACGTACGAAAGCTACACCTTC. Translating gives CASSQRQTYESYTF.

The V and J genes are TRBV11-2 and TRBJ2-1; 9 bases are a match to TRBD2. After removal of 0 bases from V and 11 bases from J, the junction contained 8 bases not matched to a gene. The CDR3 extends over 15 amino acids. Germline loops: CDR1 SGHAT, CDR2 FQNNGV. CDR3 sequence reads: CASSLDWVSGGQQFF. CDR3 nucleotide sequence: TGTGCCAGCAGCTTAGATTGGGTTAGCGGGGGTCAGCAGTTCTTC.

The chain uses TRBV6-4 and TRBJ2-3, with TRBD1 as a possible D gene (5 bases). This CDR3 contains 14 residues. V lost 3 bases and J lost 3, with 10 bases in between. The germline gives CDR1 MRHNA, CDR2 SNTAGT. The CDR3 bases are TGTGCCAGCAGTGATTACCCAGGGACAGATACGCAGTATTTT. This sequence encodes CASSDYPGTDTQYF.

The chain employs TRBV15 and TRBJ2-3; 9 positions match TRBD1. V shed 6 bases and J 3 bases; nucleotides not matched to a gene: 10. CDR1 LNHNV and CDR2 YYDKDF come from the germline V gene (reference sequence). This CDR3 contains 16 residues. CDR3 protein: CATSYDRGTFTDTQYF. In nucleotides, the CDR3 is TGTGCCACCAGTTATGACAGGGGGACGTTTACAGATACGCAGTATTTT.